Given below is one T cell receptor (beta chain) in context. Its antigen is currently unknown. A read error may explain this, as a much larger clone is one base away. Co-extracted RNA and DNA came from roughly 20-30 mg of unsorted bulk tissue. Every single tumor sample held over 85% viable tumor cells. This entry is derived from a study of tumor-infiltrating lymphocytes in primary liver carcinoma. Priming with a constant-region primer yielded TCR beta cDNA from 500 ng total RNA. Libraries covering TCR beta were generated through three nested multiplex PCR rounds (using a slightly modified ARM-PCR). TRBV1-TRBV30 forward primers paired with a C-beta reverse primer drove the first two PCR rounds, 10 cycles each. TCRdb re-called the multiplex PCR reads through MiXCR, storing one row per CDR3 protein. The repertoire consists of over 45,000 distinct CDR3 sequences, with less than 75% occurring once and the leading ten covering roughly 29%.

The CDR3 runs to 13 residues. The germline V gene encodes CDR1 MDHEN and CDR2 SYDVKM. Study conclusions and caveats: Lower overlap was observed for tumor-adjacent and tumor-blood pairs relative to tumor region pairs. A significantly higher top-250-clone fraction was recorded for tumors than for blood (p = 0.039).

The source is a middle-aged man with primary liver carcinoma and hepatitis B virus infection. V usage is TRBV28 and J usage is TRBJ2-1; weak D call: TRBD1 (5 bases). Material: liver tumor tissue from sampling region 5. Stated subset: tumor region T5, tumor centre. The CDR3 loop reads CTSVLDSYNEQFF. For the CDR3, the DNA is TGTACCAGCGTTCTTGACAGTTACAATGAGCAGTTCTTC.